The 26 T cell receptor beta chains below all came from one sample that was sequenced in a study of cytomegalovirus exposure and HLA in healthy donors. Clones were sequenced by immunoSEQ multiplex PCR, and TCRdb holds only the in-frame ones, with some missing. Of tens of thousands of clones listed, just under 95% are singletons. The sample consisted of PBMCs. These receptors all come from a man aged 18 to 30 in good health and CMV-seronegative.

The rearrangement uses TRBV2 and TRBJ1-1, with 9 bases identical to TRBD1. Germline lookup yields CDR1 SNHLY and CDR2 FYNNEI. The CDR3 contains 14 residues. J lost 5 bases, V lost 9 bases, and 10 bases had no gene match. The CDR3 DNA reads TGTGCCAGTGCATCCGCGGACAGGGGTACTGAAGCTTTCTTT. Protein product: CASASADRGTEAFF.

This clone was seen a few times. This chain links TRBV18 with TRBJ1-2, with TRBD1 identical over 7 bases. The ends lost 3 bases at V and 0 bases at J; junction bases unmatched: 4. CDR1 is KGHSH, CDR2 LQKENI, per germline. The CDR3 spans 15 residues. The CDR3 bases are TGTGCCAGCTCACCTAGACAGGGAACTAACTATGGCTACACCTTC. Encoded protein: CASSPRQGTNYGYTF. The complete variable domain, with remaining parts taken from reference TRBV18 and TRBJ1-2, reads NAGVMQNPRHLVRRRGQEARLRCSPMKGHSHVYWYRQLPEEGLKFMVYLQKENIIDESGMPKERFSAEFPKEGPSILRIQQVVRGDSAAYFCASSPRQGTNYGYTFGSGTRLTVV.

This chain links TRBV29-1 with TRBJ1-2, with D possibly TRBD1 on 5 matching bases. The V gene's germline CDR1 is SQVTM and CDR2 ANQGSEA. V dropped 2 bases and J dropped 0 bases, with 13 bases sitting between them. This CDR3 is built from 15 residues. CDR3 DNA: TGCAGCGTTGAATGGCAGGGAGGCTCTAACTATGGCTACACCTTC. Translated, it gives CSVEWQGGSNYGYTF. The full variable domain, completed using reference TRBV29-1 and TRBJ1-2, is SAVISQKPSRDICQRGTSLTIQCQVDSQVTMMFWYRQQPGQSLTLIATANQGSEATYESGFVIDKFPISRPNLTFSTLTVSNMSPEDSSIYLCSVEWQGGSNYGYTFGSGTRLTVV.

This chain links TRBV5-1 with TRBJ2-1; 7 bases agree with TRBD2. The CDR3 sequence is 15 residues long. J was trimmed by 8 bases and V by 0 bases; bases with no gene match: 8. The germline V gene has CDR1 SGHRS and CDR2 YFSETQ. As DNA, the CDR3 is TGCGCCAGCAGCTTGGGGTCAGCGGGGAACGATGAGCAGTTCTTC. It yields the protein CASSLGSAGNDEQFF.

This chain connects TRBV5-8 to TRBJ2-7; 10 bases fit TRBD1. This CDR3 is 15 amino acids long. J gave up 1 base and V 4 bases, and 5 bases lay outside the gene matches. Germline V lookup: CDR1 SGHTS, CDR2 YDEGEE. CDR3 in DNA: TGTGCCAGCAGCCCGCGGGACAGGGGATCCTACGAGCAGTACTTC. This sequence encodes CASSPRDRGSYEQYF.

The chain combines TRBV7-8 with TRBJ1-1, with D possibly being TRBD1 (6 bases). The germline gives CDR1 SGHVS, CDR2 FQNEAQ. This CDR3 contains 13 residues. Trimming removed 5 bases at V and 1 base at J, with 8 bases between. Written as DNA, the CDR3 is TGTGCCAGCAGCCTGACAGGGAACACTGAAGCTTTCTTT. It encodes CASSLTGNTEAFF.

This clone appeared a single time. V and J are TRBV5-1 and TRBJ1-1, with a tentative D call TRBD1 (6 bases). V gave up 1 base and J gave up 7 bases, with 14 bases separating them. Germline V gives CDR1 SGHRS, CDR2 YFSETQ. This CDR3 region has 14 residues. The CDR3 spells CASSLSFRGGEAFF. The CDR3 coding sequence is TGCGCCAGCAGCTTGTCTTTCAGGGGCGGTGAAGCTTTCTTT.

The chain joins TRBV5-6 to TRBJ1-2, with unresolved D. The germline V gene has CDR1 SGHDT and CDR2 YYEEEE. This CDR3 contains 13 residues. V lost 1 base, J lost 3 bases, and 7 bases lay in between. The CDR3 DNA is TGTGCCAGCAGCTTGTCCGGGGACTATGGCTACACCTTC. Translated: CASSLSGDYGYTF.

Here the CDR3 DNA reads TGCGCCAGCAGCACCGGGCCAGGGCTTATTCAGCCCCAGCATTTT. Encoded protein: CASSTGPGLIQPQHF. The chain has TRBV4-1 and TRBJ1-5; a possible D gene is TRBD1 (5 bases). The germline V gene encodes CDR1 MGHRA and CDR2 YSYEKL. The germline V and J ends were trimmed by 5 bases and 6 bases, with 17 bases remaining between them. The CDR3 spans 15 residues.

V usage is TRBV7-3 and J usage is TRBJ2-1; a possible D gene is TRBD2 (6 bases). Trimming shortened V by 5 bases and J by 6 bases, and 11 bases separated the two germline ends. The germline V gene has CDR1 SGHTA and CDR2 FQGTGA. The CDR3 covers 13 residues. For the CDR3, the DNA is TGTGCCAGCAGCCCCGGAGGGGTCAATGAGCAGTTCTTC. This codes for CASSPGGVNEQFF.

The J gene is TRBJ1-1, the V gene TRBV6-1, with TRBD1 matching 7 bases. Germline CDR1 reads MNHNS; CDR2 reads SASEGT. V was clipped by 10 bases and J by 6 bases; unmatched bases: 11. This CDR3 has 13 residues. CDR3 bases: TGTGCCACAGACAGGGACGCAAGCGCTGAAGCTTTCTTT. Translated: CATDRDASAEAFF.

This clone was observed once. This chain links TRBV4-2 with TRBJ2-7; the match to TRBD2 covers 11 bases. CDR1 and CDR2 (germline): LGHNA, YNFKEQ. This CDR3 comprises 17 residues. J gave up 2 bases and V 0 bases, and 6 bases lay outside the gene matches. The CDR3 DNA reads as TGTGCCAGCAGCCAAGAAGCGGCTAGCGGGAGGACCTACGAGCAGTACTTC. Translating gives CASSQEAASGRTYEQYF.

This chain links TRBV7-3 with TRBJ1-5, with TRBD1 identical over 8 bases. V dropped 5 bases and J dropped 5; count of bases not matched to a gene: 2. This CDR3 has 13 amino acids. Germline CDR1 reads SGHTA; CDR2 reads FQGTGA. CDR3 residues: CASSPDRDQPQHF. DNA for the CDR3: TGTGCCAGCAGCCCGGACAGGGATCAGCCCCAGCATTTT.

This sequence joins TRBV6-5 and TRBJ2-2; maybe TRBD2 (6 bases). The V end lost 2 bases, the J end lost 1 base, and 11 bases lay between the germline ends. Germline values: CDR1 MNHEY, CDR2 SVGAGI. The CDR3 contains 16 residues. Here the CDR3 reads CASSYGGLLNTGELFF. The DNA of the CDR3 is TGTGCCAGCAGTTACGGTGGACTACTGAACACCGGGGAGCTGTTTTTT.

Relative to its sample, this clone is medium-sized. The chain is built from TRBV30 and TRBJ2-7; 9 nucleotides agree with TRBD2. With V trimmed by 0 bases and J by 3 bases, 12 bases remained unmatched. Germline-derived CDR1 and CDR2 are GTSNPN and SVGIG (reference sequence). The CDR3 is made up of 17 amino acids. CDR3 loop: CAWSVPHIAGEFYEQYF. CDR3 in DNA: TGTGCCTGGAGTGTGCCCCATATAGCGGGAGAATTCTACGAGCAGTACTTC.

J is TRBJ1-2 and V is TRBV9; D call uncertain. The germline V and J ends were trimmed by 6 bases and 5 bases, with 11 bases remaining between them. Germline values: CDR1 SGDLS, CDR2 YYNGEE. This CDR3 has 12 amino acids. The CDR3 spells CASTDRSYGYTF. DNA of the CDR3: TGTGCCAGCACCGATCGGAGTTATGGCTACACCTTC. The full variable domain, completed using reference TRBV9 and TRBJ1-2, is DSGVTQTPKHLITATGQRVTLRCSPRSGDLSVYWYQQSLDQGLQFLIQYYNGEERAKGNILERFSAQQFPDLHSELNLSSLELGDSALYFCASTDRSYGYTFGSGTRLTVV.

The V and J genes are TRBV6-1 and TRBJ1-1, with D possibly being TRBD1 (6 bases). Germline loops: CDR1 MNHNS, CDR2 SASEGT. The CDR3 is 12 amino acids. In DNA, the CDR3 is TGTGCAGGGGGTATTGGGAACACTGAAGCTTTCTTT. Its translation: CAGGIGNTEAFF.

The chain links TRBV7-2 to TRBJ2-3, with 12 nucleotides matching TRBD2. With V trimmed by 5 bases and J by 4 bases, 4 bases remained unmatched. Germline CDR1 reads SGHTA; CDR2 reads FQGNSA. The CDR3 runs to 15 residues. The CDR3 DNA reads TGTGCCAGCAGCCCAGGACTAGCGGGGTCAGATACGCAGTATTTT. It is translated as CASSPGLAGSDTQYF.

The chain uses TRBV7-2 and TRBJ2-3; tentatively, D is TRBD1 (6 bases). From germline, CDR1 is SGHTA and CDR2 FQGNSA. Trimming removed 1 base from V and 6 bases from J, with 17 bases in between. The CDR3 has 16 residues. CDR3: CASSLDLVGAGDTQYF. Written as DNA, the CDR3 is TGTGCCAGCAGCTTAGATCTAGTGGGGGCTGGGGATACGCAGTATTTT.

This chain connects TRBV23-1 to TRBJ1-1; possible D gene TRBD1, 6 bases. TRBV23-1 is labeled an ORF, and its function is uncertain. V was cut by 6 bases and J by 4 bases, with 24 bases left in between. The CDR3 contains 17 residues. The CDR3 bases are TGCGCCAGCAGCCCGTTGGGGAGGGGGGTGGCGGGCACTGAAGCTTTCTTT. Its protein is CASSPLGRGVAGTEAFF.

J is TRBJ2-1 and V is TRBV5-4, with TRBD2 matching over 14 bases. The CDR3 is 14 residues long. Germline V gene sequence: CDR1 SGHNT, CDR2 YYREEE (reference sequence). The J segment lost 8 bases and the V segment lost 7 bases, leaving 5 bases of the junction unmatched. This CDR3 reads CASPGLAGADEQFF. CDR3 nucleotide sequence: TGTGCCAGCCCGGGACTAGCGGGAGCTGATGAGCAGTTCTTC.

The chain employs TRBV19 and TRBJ1-1; 8 bases are shared with TRBD1. CDR3 size: 14 residues. The germline CDR1 and CDR2 sequences are LNHDA and SQIVND (reference sequence). The J segment lost 0 bases and the V segment lost 7 bases, leaving 4 bases of the junction unmatched. CDR3 sequence: CASTIQGVNTEAFF. DNA for the CDR3: TGTGCCAGTACCATACAGGGGGTGAACACTGAAGCTTTCTTT.

This chain joins TRBV6-1 and TRBJ1-1; possible D gene TRBD1, 5 bases. Germline CDR1 and CDR2: MNHNS and SASEGT. There are 11 residues in the CDR3. Trimming cost V 7 bases and J 4 bases, with 7 bases left between them. The CDR3 coding sequence is TGTGCCAGCACCAGGGTCACTGAAGCTTTCTTT. Translating it yields CASTRVTEAFF.

The J gene is TRBJ2-7, the V gene TRBV7-9; 8 positions agree with TRBD2. This CDR3 contains 15 residues. Per the germline V gene, CDR1 is SEHNR and CDR2 is FQNEAQ (reference sequence). Trimming at V came to 4 bases and at J to 5 bases, leaving 10 bases not matched to a gene. The DNA for the CDR3 is TGTGCCAGCAGCTCTAGGGGGGGCGGGGGGCACGAGCAGTACTTC. Translation gives CASSSRGGGGHEQYF.

The chain uses TRBV27 and TRBJ2-1; D call uncertain. The CDR3 runs to 12 residues. The germline gives CDR1 MNHEY, CDR2 SMNVEV (reference sequence). Trimming removed 5 bases from V and 7 bases from J, with 9 bases in between. The CDR3 sequence: CASSRRWNEQFF. For the CDR3, the DNA is TGTGCCAGCAGTCGCAGATGGAATGAGCAGTTCTTC.

V usage is TRBV5-4 and J usage is TRBJ2-5; 14 bases are shared with TRBD2. J gave up 2 bases and V 4 bases, and 7 bases lay outside the gene matches. This CDR3 is 17 amino acids long. CDR1 is SGHNT and CDR2 is YYREEE in the germline V gene (reference sequence). The CDR3 here is CASSPGLAGEGQETQYF. As DNA, the CDR3 is TGTGCCAGCAGCCCGGGACTAGCGGGAGAGGGGCAAGAGACCCAGTACTTC. Combining the CDR3 with reference TRBV5-4 and TRBJ2-5 gives the whole variable domain ETGVTQSPTHLIKTRGQQVTLRCSSQSGHNTVSWYQQALGQGPQFIFQYYREEENGRGNFPPRFSGLQFPNYSSELNVNALELDDSALYLCASSPGLAGEGQETQYFGPGTRLLVL.